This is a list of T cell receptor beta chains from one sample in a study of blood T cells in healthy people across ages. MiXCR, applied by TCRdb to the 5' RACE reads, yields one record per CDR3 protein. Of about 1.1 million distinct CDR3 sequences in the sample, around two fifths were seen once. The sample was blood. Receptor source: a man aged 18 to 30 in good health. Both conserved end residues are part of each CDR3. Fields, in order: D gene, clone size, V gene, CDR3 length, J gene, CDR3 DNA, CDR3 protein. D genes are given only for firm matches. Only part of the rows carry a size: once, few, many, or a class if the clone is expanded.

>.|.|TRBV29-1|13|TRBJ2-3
TGCAGCGTTGGAGCGTTTCTCACAGATACGCAGTTTTTT
CSVGAFLTDTQFF
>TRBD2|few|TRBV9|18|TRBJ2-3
TGTGCCAGCAGCGTTGGACTAGCGGGGCACGCTAGCACAGATACGCAGTATTTT
CASSVGLAGHASTDTQYF
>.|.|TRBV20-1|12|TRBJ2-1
TGCAGTGTAGACAGGCAGTCCCCTGAGCAGTTCTTC
CSVDRQSPEQFF
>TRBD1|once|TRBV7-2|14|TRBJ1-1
TGTGCAGGCGGGACAGGTTCTTTGAAGGCTGAAGCTTTCTTT
CAGGTGSLKAEAFF
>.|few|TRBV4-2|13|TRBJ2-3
TGTGCCAGCAGCGCCCAGGCGACAGATACGCAGTATTTT
CASSAQATDTQYF
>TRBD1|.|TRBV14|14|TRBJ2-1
TGTGCCAGCAGCTCTACAGGGGACGGAGAGACCCAGTTCTTC
CASSSTGDGETQFF
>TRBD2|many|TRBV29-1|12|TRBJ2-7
TGCAGCGTTGGGGAGGGGTCCTACGAGCAGTACTTC
CSVGEGSYEQYF
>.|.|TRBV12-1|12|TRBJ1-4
TGTGCCAGCAGCTTTGGGTGCGAAAAACTGTTTTTT
CASSFGCEKLFF
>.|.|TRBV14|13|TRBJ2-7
TGTGCCAGCAGCGGATCTCAGGGCTACGAGCAGTACTTC
CASSGSQGYEQYF
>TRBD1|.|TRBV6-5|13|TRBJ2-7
TGTGCCAGCAGTCGACAGGGTCCCTACGAGCAGTACTTC
CASSRQGPYEQYF